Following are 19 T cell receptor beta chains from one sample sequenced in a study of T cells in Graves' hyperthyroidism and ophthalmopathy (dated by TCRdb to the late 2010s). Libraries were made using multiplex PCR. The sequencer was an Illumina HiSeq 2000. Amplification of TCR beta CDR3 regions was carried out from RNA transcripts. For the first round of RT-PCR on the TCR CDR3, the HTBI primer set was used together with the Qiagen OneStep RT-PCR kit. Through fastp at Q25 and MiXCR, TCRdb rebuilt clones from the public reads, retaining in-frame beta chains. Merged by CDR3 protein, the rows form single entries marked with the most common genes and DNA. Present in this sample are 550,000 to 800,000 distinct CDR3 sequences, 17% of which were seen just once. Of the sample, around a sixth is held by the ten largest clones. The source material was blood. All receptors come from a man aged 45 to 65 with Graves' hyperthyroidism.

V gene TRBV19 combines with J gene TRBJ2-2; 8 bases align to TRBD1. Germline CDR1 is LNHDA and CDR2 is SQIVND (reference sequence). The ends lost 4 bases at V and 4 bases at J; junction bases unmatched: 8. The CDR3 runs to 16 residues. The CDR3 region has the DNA TGTGCCAGTAGTAGCTGGGCAGGGGGCAGCACCGGGGAGCTGTTTTTT. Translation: CASSSWAGGSTGELFF.

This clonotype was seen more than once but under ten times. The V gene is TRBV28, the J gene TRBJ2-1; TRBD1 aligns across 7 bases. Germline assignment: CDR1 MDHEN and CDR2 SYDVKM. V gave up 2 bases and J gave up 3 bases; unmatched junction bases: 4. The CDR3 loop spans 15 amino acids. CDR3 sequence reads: CASSLEGANYNEQFF. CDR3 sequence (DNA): TGTGCCAGCAGTTTAGAGGGGGCTAACTACAATGAGCAGTTCTTC.

The CDR3 region is CSVRTGSSSYEQYF. In DNA, the CDR3 is TGCAGCGTTCGCACAGGGAGTAGCTCCTACGAGCAGTACTTC. The rearrangement joins TRBV29-1 to TRBJ2-7; maybe TRBD1 (6 bases). The CDR3 covers 14 residues. Trimming left V 5 bases short and J 0 bases short, with 14 bases between. Germline lookup yields CDR1 SQVTM and CDR2 ANQGSEA.

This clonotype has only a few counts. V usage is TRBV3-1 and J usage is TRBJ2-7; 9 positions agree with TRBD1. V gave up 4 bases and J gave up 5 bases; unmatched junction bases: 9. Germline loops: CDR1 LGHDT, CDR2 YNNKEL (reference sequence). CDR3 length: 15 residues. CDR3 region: CASSPPGQGLNEQYF. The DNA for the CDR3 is TGTGCCAGCAGCCCACCGGGACAGGGTTTGAACGAGCAGTACTTC.

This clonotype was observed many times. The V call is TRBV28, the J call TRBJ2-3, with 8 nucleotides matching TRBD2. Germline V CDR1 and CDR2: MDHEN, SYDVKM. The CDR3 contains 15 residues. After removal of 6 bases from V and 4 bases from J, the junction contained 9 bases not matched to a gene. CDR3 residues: CASSVAGTPPDTQYF. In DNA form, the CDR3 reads TGTGCCAGCAGCGTAGCGGGAACTCCTCCAGATACGCAGTATTTT.

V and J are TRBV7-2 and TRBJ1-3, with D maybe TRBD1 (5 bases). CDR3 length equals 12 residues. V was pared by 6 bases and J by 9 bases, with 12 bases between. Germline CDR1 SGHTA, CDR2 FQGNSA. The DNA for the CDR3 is TGTGCCAGCAGTGATCCGGGGACCACCATATATTTT. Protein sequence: CASSDPGTTIYF.

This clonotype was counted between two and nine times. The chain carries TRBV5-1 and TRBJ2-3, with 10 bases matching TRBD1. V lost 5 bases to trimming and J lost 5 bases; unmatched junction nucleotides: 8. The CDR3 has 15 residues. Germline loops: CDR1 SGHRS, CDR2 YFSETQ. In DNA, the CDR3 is TGCGCCAGCAGAAAGACAGGGGGCTTTGAAGATACGCAGTATTTT. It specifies CASRKTGGFEDTQYF.

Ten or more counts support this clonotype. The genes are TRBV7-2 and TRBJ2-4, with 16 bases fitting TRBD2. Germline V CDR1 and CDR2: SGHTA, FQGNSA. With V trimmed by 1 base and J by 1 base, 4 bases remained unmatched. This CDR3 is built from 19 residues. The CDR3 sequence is CASSLEGTSGRGAKNIQYF. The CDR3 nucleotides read TGTGCCAGCAGCTTAGAAGGGACTAGCGGGAGGGGGGCCAAAAACATTCAGTACTTC.

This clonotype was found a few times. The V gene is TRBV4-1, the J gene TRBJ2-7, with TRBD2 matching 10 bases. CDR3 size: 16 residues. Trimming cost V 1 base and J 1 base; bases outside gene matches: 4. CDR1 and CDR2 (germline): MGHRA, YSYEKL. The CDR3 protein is CASSQGISGGSYEQYF. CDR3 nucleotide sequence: TGCGCCAGCAGCCAAGGGATTAGCGGGGGGTCCTACGAGCAGTACTTC.

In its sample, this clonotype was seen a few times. CDR3 amino acids: CSVELVRGTGELFF. The CDR3 coding sequence is TGCAGCGTTGAATTAGTCAGGGGCACCGGGGAGCTGTTTTTT. The chain couples TRBV29-1 to TRBJ2-2; D perhaps matches TRBD1 (6 bases). Germline-derived CDR1 and CDR2 are SQVTM and ANQGSEA. V lost 2 bases and J 4 bases, leaving 11 bases between the germline ends. This CDR3 region has 14 residues.

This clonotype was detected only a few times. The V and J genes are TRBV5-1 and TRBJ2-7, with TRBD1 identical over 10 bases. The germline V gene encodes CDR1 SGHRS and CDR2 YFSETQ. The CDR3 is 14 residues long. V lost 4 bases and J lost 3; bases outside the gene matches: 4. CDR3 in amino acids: CASSRTGGFYEQYF. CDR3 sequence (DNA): TGCGCCAGCAGCCGGACAGGGGGTTTCTACGAGCAGTACTTC.

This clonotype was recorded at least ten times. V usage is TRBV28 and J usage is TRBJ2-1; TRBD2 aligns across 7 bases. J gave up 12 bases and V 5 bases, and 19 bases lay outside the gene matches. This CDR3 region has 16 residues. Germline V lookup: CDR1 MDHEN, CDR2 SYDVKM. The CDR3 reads CASSLDGGGWPVRQFF. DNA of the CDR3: TGTGCCAGCAGTCTCGATGGGGGAGGGTGGCCAGTGAGGCAGTTCTTC.

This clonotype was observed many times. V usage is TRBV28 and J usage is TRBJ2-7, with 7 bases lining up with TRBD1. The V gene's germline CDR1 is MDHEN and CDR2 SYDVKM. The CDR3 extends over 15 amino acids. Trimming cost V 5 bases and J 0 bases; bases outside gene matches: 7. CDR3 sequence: CASSGRDSFSYEQYF. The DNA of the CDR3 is TGTGCCAGCAGTGGCCGGGACAGTTTCTCCTACGAGCAGTACTTC. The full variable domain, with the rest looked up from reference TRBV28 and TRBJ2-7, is DVKVTQSSRYLVKRTGEKVFLECVQDMDHENMFWYRQDPGLGLRLIYFSYDVKMKEKGDIPEGYSVSREKKERFSLILESASTNQTSMYLCASSGRDSFSYEQYFGPGTRLTVT.

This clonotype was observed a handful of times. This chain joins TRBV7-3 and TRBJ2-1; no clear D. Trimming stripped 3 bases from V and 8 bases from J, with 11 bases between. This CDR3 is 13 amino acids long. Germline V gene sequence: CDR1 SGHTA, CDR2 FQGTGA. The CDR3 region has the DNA TGTGCCAGCAGCTTTTACCCATCCTATGAGCAGTTCTTC. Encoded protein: CASSFYPSYEQFF.

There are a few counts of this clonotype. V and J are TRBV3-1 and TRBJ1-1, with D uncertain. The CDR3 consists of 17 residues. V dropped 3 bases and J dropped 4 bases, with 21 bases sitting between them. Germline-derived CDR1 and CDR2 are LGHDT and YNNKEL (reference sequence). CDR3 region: CASSHPFSQKRGTEAFF. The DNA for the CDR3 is TGTGCCAGCAGCCACCCCTTCTCACAAAAACGGGGCACTGAAGCTTTCTTT.

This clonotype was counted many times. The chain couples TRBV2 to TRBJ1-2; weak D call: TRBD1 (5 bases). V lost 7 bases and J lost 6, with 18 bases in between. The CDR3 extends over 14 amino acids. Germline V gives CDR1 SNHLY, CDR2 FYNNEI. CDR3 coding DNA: TGTGCCAGCACCGGCCGATGGGGCGGAGATGGCTACACCTTC. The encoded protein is CASTGRWGGDGYTF.

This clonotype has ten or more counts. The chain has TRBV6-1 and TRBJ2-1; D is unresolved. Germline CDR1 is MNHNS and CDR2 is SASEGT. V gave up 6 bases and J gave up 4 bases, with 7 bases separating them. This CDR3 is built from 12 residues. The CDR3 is CASSQEYNEQFF. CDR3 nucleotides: TGTGCCAGCAGCCAGGAATACAATGAGCAGTTCTTC.

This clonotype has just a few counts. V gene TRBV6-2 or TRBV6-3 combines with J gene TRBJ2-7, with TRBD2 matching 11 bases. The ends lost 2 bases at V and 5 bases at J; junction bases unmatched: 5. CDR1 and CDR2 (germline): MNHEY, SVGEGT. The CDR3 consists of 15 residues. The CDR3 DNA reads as TGTGCCAGCAGTTACACTAGCGGGAGATACCACGAGCAGTACTTC. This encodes CASSYTSGRYHEQYF.

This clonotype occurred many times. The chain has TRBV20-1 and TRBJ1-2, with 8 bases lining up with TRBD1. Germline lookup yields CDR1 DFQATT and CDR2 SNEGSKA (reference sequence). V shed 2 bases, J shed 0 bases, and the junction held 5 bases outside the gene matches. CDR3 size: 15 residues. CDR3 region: CSARTWTGSNYGYTF. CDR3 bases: TGCAGTGCTAGAACCTGGACAGGGTCTAACTATGGCTACACCTTC.